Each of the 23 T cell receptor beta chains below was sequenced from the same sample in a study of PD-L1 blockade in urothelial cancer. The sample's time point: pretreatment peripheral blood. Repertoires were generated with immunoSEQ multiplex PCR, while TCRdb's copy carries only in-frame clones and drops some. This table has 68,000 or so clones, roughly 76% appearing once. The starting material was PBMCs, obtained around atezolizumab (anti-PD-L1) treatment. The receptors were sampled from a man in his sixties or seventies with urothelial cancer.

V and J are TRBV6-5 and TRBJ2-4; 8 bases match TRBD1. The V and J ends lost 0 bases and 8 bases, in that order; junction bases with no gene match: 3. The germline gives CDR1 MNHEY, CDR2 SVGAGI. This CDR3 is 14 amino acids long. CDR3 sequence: CASSYSGRGHIQYF. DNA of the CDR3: TGTGCCAGCAGTTACTCGGGCAGGGGGCACATTCAGTACTTC.

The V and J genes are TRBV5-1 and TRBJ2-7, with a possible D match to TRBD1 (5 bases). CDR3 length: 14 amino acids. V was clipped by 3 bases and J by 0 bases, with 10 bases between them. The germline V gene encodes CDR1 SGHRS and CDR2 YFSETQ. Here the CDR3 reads CASSWRQFSYEQYF. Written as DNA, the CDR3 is TGCGCCAGCAGCTGGAGACAGTTCTCCTACGAGCAGTACTTC.

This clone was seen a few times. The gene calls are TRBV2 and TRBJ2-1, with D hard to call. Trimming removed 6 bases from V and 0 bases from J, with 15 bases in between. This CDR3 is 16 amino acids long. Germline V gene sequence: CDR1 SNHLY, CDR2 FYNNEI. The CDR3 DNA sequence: TGTGCCAGCAGCGCGACCCCGACAATCTCCTACAATGAGCAGTTCTTC. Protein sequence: CASSATPTISYNEQFF.

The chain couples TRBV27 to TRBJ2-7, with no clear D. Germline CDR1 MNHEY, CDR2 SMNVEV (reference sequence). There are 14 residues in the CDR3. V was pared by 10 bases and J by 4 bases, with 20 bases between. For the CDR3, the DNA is TGTGCCAACCGAGGCGAAACCATGAGTTACGAGCAGTACTTC. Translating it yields CANRGETMSYEQYF.

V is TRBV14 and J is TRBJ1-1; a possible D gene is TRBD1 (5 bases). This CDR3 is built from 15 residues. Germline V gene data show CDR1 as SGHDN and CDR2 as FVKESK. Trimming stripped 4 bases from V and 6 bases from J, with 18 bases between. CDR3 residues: CASSRPGGSGPEAFF. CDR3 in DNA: TGTGCCAGCAGCCGCCCTGGGGGGAGCGGTCCTGAAGCTTTCTTT. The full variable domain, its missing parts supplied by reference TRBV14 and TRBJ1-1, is EAGVTQFPSHSVIEKGQTVTLRCDPISGHDNLYWYRRVMGKEIKFLLHFVKESKQDESGMPNNRFLAERTGGTYSTLKVQPAELEDSGVYFCASSRPGGSGPEAFFGQGTRLTVV.

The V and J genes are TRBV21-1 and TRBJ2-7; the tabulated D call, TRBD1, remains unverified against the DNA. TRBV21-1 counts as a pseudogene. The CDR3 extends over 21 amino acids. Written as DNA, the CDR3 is TGTGCCAGCAGCCAACCGGAGACAACACGGACGAAAAGGGGATCCACCTACGAGCAGTACTTC. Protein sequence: CASSQPETTRTKRGSTYEQYF.

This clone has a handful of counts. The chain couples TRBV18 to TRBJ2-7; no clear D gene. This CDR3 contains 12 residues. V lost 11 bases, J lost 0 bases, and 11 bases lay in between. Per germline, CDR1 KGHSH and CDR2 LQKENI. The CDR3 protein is CAAAGDSYEQYF. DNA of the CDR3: TGTGCCGCGGCCGGAGACTCCTACGAGCAGTACTTC.

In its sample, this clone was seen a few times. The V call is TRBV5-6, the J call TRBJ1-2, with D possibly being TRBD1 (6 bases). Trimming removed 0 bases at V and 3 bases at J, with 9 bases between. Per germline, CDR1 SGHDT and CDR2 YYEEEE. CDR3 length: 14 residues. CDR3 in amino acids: CASSLGGQYYGYTF. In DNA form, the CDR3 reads TGTGCCAGCAGCTTGGGCGGACAGTACTATGGCTACACCTTC.

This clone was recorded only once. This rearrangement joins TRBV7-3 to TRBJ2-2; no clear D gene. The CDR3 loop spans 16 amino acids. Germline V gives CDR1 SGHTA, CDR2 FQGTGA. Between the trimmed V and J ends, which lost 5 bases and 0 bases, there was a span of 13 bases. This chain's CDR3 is CASSPKSVTNTGELFF. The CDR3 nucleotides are TGTGCCAGCAGCCCTAAATCGGTAACGAACACCGGGGAGCTGTTTTTT.

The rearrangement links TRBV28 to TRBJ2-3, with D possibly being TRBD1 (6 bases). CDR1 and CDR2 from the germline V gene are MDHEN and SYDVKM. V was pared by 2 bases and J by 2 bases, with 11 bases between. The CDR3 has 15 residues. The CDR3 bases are TGTGCCAGCAGTTTAAACAGGGCCCACACAGATACGCAGTATTTT. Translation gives CASSLNRAHTDTQYF.

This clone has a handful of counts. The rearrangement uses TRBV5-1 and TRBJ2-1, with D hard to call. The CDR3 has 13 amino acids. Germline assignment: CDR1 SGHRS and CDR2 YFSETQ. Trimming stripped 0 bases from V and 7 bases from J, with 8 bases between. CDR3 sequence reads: CASSLATNNEQFF. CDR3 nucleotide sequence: TGCGCCAGCAGCTTGGCGACAAATAATGAGCAGTTCTTC.

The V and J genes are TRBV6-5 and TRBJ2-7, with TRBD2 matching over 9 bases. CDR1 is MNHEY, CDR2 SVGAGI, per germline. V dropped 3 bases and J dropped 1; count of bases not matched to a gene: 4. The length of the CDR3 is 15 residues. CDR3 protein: CASSYSSGTSYEQYF. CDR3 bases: TGTGCCAGCAGTTATTCTAGCGGGACGTCCTACGAGCAGTACTTC.

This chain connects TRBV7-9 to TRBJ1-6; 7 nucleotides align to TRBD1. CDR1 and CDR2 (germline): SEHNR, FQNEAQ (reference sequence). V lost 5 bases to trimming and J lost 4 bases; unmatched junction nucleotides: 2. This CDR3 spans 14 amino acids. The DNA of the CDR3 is TGTGCCAGCAGCCGGACAGGATATAATTCACCCCTCCACTTT. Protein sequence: CASSRTGYNSPLHF. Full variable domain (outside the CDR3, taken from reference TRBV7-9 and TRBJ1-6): DTGVSQNPRHKITKRGQNVTFRCDPISEHNRLYWYRQTLGQGPEFLTYFQNEAQLEKSRLLSDRFSAERPKGSFSTLEIQRTEQGDSAMYLCASSRTGYNSPLHFGNGTRLTVT.

This CDR3 reads CASSPSAVAGALSYEQYF. For the CDR3, the DNA is TGCGCCAGCAGCCCCTCCGCGGTAGCGGGAGCGCTTTCCTACGAGCAGTACTTC. This chain connects TRBV5-1 to TRBJ2-7, with TRBD2 matching over 9 bases. This CDR3 contains 18 residues. V lost 4 bases to trimming and J lost 1 base; unmatched junction nucleotides: 15. CDR1 SGHRS and CDR2 YFSETQ come from the germline V gene.

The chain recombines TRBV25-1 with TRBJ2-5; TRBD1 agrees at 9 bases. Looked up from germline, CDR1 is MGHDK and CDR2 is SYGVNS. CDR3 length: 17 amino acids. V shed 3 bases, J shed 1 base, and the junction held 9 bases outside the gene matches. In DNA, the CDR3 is TGTGCCAGCAGTGAGACGGGGACAGGGCGGATCCAAGAGACCCAGTACTTC. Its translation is CASSETGTGRIQETQYF.

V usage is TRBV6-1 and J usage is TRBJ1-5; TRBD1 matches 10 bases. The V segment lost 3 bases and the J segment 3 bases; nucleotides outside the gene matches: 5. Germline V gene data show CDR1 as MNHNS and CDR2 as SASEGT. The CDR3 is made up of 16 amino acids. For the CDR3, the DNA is TGTGCCAGCAGTGAGTGGGGACAGGGGAACAATCAGCCCCAGCATTTT. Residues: CASSEWGQGNNQPQHF.

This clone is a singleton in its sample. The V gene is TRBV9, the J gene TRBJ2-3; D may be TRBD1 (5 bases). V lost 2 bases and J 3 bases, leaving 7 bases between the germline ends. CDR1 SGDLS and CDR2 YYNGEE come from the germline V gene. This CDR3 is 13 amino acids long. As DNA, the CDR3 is TGTGCCAGCAGCGTGACAGCAACAGATACGCAGTATTTT. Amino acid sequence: CASSVTATDTQYF.

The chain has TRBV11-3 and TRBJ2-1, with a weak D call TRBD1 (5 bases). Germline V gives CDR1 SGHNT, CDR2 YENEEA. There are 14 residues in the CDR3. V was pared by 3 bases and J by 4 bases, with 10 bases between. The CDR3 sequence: CASSFPDIYNEQFF. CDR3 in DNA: TGTGCCAGCAGCTTCCCGGACATTTACAATGAGCAGTTCTTC.

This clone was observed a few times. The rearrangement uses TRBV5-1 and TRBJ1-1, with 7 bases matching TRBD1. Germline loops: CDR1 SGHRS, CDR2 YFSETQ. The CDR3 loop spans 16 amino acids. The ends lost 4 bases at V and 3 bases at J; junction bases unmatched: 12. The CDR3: CASSQIQGLGDTEAFF. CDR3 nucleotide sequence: TGCGCCAGCAGCCAGATACAGGGGCTCGGGGACACTGAAGCTTTCTTT. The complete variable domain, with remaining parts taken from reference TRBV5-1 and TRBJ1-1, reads KAGVTQTPRYLIKTRGQQVTLSCSPISGHRSVSWYQQTPGQGLQFLFEYFSETQRNKGNFPGRFSGRQFSNSRSEMNVSTLELGDSALYLCASSQIQGLGDTEAFFGQGTRLTVV.

The CDR3 nucleotides read TGTGCCACCAGGCCTCCGGGGAATATGAACACTGAAGCTTTCTTT. Its translation is CATRPPGNMNTEAFF. The chain recombines TRBV6-5 with TRBJ1-1; D is uncertain. Trimming pared 10 bases from V and 0 bases from J, leaving 18 bases between. The CDR3 is 15 amino acids. From germline, CDR1 is MNHEY and CDR2 SVGAGI.

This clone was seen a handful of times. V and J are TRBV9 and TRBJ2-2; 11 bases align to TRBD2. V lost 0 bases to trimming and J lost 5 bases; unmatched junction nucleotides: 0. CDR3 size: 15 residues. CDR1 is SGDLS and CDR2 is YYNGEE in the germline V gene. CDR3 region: CASSVGLAGTGELFF. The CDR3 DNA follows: TGTGCCAGCAGCGTAGGACTAGCGGGAACCGGGGAGCTGTTTTTT.

The CDR3 sequence: CAITQLQGASGNTIYF. CDR3 nucleotide sequence: TGTGCCATCACCCAATTACAGGGGGCGAGTGGAAACACCATATATTTT. This chain joins TRBV10-3 and TRBJ1-3, with 9 positions matching TRBD1. In germline, CDR1 is ENHRY, CDR2 SYGVKD. The CDR3 loop spans 16 amino acids. J lost 3 bases, V lost 7 bases, and 10 bases had no gene match.

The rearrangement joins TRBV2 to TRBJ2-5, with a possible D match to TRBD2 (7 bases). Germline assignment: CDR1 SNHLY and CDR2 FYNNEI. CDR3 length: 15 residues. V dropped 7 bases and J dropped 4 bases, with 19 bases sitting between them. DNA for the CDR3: TGTGCCAGCATAAGACTCGCGGGGGCGGGAGAGACCCAGTACTTC. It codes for CASIRLAGAGETQYF.